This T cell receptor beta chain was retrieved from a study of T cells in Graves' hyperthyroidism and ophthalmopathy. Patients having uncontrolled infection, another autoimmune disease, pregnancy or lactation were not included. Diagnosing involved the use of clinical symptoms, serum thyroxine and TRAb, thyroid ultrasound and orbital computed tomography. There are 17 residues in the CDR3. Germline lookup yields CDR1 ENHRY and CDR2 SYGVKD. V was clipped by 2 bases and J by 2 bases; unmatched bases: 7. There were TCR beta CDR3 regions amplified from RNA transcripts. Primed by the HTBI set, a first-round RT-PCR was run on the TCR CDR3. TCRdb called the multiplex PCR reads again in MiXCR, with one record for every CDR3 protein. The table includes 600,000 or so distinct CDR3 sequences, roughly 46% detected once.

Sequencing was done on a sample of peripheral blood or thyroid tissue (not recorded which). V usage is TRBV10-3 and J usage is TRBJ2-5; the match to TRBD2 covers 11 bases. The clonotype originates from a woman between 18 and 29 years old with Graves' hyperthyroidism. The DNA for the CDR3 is TGTGCCATCAGTGAGCCACTAGCGGGAGTGAGGCAAGAGACCCAGTACTTC. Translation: CAISEPLAGVRQETQYF.